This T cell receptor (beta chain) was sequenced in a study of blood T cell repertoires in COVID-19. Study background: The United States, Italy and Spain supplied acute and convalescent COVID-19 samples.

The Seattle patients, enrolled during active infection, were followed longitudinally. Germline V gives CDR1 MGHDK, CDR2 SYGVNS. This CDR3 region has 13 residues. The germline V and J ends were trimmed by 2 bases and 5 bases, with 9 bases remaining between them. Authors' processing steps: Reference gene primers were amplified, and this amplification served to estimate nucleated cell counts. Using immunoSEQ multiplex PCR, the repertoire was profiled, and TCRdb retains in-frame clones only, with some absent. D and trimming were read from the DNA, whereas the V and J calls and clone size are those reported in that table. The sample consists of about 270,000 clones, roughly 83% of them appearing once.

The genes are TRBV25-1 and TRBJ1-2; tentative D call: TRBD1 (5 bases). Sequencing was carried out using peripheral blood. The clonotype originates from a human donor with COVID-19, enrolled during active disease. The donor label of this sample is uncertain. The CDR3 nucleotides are TGTGCCAGCAGTGAAAAGGCAGGGTATGGCTACACCTTC. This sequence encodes CASSEKAGYGYTF.